Listed here are 23 T cell receptor beta chains from one sample, sequenced in a study of cytomegalovirus exposure and HLA in healthy donors. Only in-frame clones appear in the TCRdb table, and some are missing; sequencing was by immunoSEQ multiplex PCR. The sample yields about 43,000 clones, about 94% seen once. Specimen: PBMCs. The receptor source for this set is a man younger than 35 in good health and CMV-seronegative.

In this sample, this clone turned up a few times. This sequence joins TRBV28 and TRBJ1-5; D perhaps matches TRBD1 (6 bases). V gave up 1 base and J gave up 5 bases, with 9 bases separating them. Per the germline V gene, CDR1 is MDHEN and CDR2 is SYDVKM. CDR3 length: 14 amino acids. CDR3 sequence (DNA): TGTGCCAGCAGTTTATTGACAGGCTATCAGCCCCAGCATTTT. Translated: CASSLLTGYQPQHF.

V usage is TRBV2 and J usage is TRBJ2-1, with 8 bases matching TRBD2. The germline V gene encodes CDR1 SNHLY and CDR2 FYNNEI. The ends lost 6 bases at V and 6 bases at J; junction bases unmatched: 13. The CDR3 sequence is 16 residues long. In nucleotides, the CDR3 is TGTGCCAGCAGCCCTCCGGGTAGCGGGACTAGCAATGAGCAGTTCTTC. It translates to CASSPPGSGTSNEQFF.

This clone showed up just once. The chain employs TRBV29-1 and TRBJ2-2; 9 bases agree with TRBD1. The CDR3 length is 14 residues. Trimming at V came to 7 bases and at J to 4 bases, leaving 7 bases not matched to a gene. CDR1 is SQVTM and CDR2 is ANQGSEA in the germline V gene. Written as DNA, the CDR3 is TGCAGCGCATCCCCGGGACAGGGCACCGGGGAGCTGTTTTTT. Translated, it gives CSASPGQGTGELFF.

This rearrangement joins TRBV2 to TRBJ1-5; D not certain. V was shortened by 2 bases and J by 4 bases, with 15 bases between the two germline ends. This CDR3 spans 16 amino acids. Germline V lookup: CDR1 SNHLY, CDR2 FYNNEI. CDR3 sequence (DNA): TGTGCCAGCAGTGAAAGCGGAGGGCGTTGGAATCAGCCCCAGCATTTT. Translated: CASSESGGRWNQPQHF.

This clone was detected once. This rearrangement joins TRBV2 to TRBJ2-7, with TRBD1 matching 11 bases. CDR1 is SNHLY and CDR2 is FYNNEI in the germline V gene. With V trimmed by 7 bases and J by 7 bases, 6 bases remained unmatched. The CDR3 is 13 residues long. The CDR3 sequence is CASIEDRGQEQYF. CDR3 sequence (DNA): TGTGCCAGCATCGAGGACAGGGGGCAAGAGCAGTACTTC.

This rearrangement joins TRBV9 to TRBJ1-2, with TRBD1 as a possible D gene (5 bases). The CDR3 runs 14 residues. Trimming took off 3 bases at V and 5 bases at J, with 14 bases between the two ends. The germline CDR1 and CDR2 sequences are SGDLS and YYNGEE. The DNA for the CDR3 is TGTGCCAGCAGCGGCGTGGGGGGATCGTATGGCTACACCTTC. It encodes CASSGVGGSYGYTF.

The V gene is TRBV19, the J gene TRBJ2-2; 8 nucleotides align to TRBD1. V shed 5 bases, J shed 7 bases, and the junction held 9 bases outside the gene matches. The germline V gene encodes CDR1 LNHDA and CDR2 SQIVND (reference sequence). The CDR3 sequence is 15 residues long. For the CDR3, the DNA is TGTGCCAGTAGTTCTCGGGACAGGACTTTCGGGGAGCTGTTTTTT. This sequence encodes CASSSRDRTFGELFF.

This clone was picked up one time. This chain connects TRBV9 to TRBJ2-5, with 7 bases that match TRBD2. Germline V gene sequence: CDR1 SGDLS, CDR2 YYNGEE. The CDR3 totals 13 residues. V lost 0 bases, J lost 7 bases, and 3 bases stayed unmatched. As DNA, the CDR3 is TGTGCCAGCAGCGTAGGAGGGGAGGGGACCCAGTACTTC. It yields the protein CASSVGGEGTQYF. Variable domain in full (rest from reference TRBV9 and TRBJ2-5): DSGVTQTPKHLITATGQRVTLRCSPRSGDLSVYWYQQSLDQGLQFLIQYYNGEERAKGNILERFSAQQFPDLHSELNLSSLELGDSALYFCASSVGGEGTQYFGPGTRLLVL.

V and J are TRBV19 and TRBJ1-6; 9 positions match TRBD1. After removal of 2 bases from V and 9 bases from J, the junction contained 11 bases not matched to a gene. Germline V gene data show CDR1 as LNHDA and CDR2 as SQIVND (reference sequence). This CDR3 is built from 17 residues. CDR3 sequence (DNA): TGTGCCAGTAGTATAAACACGGGACAGGGTCCGGGTTCACCCCTCCACTTT. Its protein product is CASSINTGQGPGSPLHF.

The rearrangement joins TRBV29-1 to TRBJ2-3, with D tentatively TRBD1 (6 bases). The CDR3 totals 12 residues. Germline-derived CDR1 and CDR2 are SQVTM and ANQGSEA. Between the trimmed V and J ends, which lost 6 bases and 4 bases, there was a span of 11 bases. The CDR3 protein is CSVAQGSDTQYF. CDR3 bases: TGCAGCGTCGCTCAGGGGTCAGATACGCAGTATTTT.

The gene calls are TRBV5-3 and TRBJ2-2; TRBD1 matches 7 bases. TRBV5-3 is treated as an ORF (open reading frame) with a function not yet certain. J was trimmed by 5 bases and V by 5 bases; bases with no gene match: 9. The CDR3 spans 15 residues. CDR3 sequence (DNA): TGTGCCAGAAGACAGAGGGGGCGCGGGACCGGGGAGCTGTTTTTT. Its protein is CARRQRGRGTGELFF.

The rearrangement joins TRBV28 to TRBJ1-4; D is perhaps TRBD1 (6 bases). In germline, CDR1 is MDHEN, CDR2 SYDVKM. This CDR3 has 14 amino acids. V gave up 5 bases and J gave up 8 bases, with 15 bases separating them. CDR3 in DNA: TGTGCCAGCAGTCCGCCACAGGGTGAAGAAAAACTGTTTTTT. Its protein product is CASSPPQGEEKLFF.

V and J are TRBV6-1 and TRBJ1-1; perhaps TRBD1 as D (6 bases). V lost 2 bases and J 1 base, leaving 8 bases between the germline ends. CDR3 length: 14 amino acids. Germline CDR1 MNHNS, CDR2 SASEGT. Here the CDR3 reads CASSEQGGNTEAFF. CDR3 DNA sequence: TGTGCCAGCAGTGAACAAGGGGGGAACACTGAAGCTTTCTTT.

This clone was picked up a small number of times. The chain employs TRBV14 and TRBJ1-6; D possibly corresponds to TRBD1 (5 bases). The V and J ends lost 4 bases and 7 bases respectively, with 14 bases between them. The CDR3 consists of 15 residues. Germline CDR1 reads SGHDN; CDR2 reads FVKESK. The CDR3 DNA reads TGTGCCAGCAGCCTTATAGCGGGGCTCAATTCACCCCTCCACTTT. It yields the protein CASSLIAGLNSPLHF.

The chain combines TRBV20-1 with TRBJ1-5; D is undetermined. CDR1 DFQATT and CDR2 SNEGSKA come from the germline V gene (reference sequence). The CDR3 contains 11 residues. The V end was cut by 0 bases, the J end by 9 bases, with 6 bases between. The DNA of the CDR3 is TGCAGTGCTAGAGAAGCCGGGCCCCAGCATTTT. Translated: CSAREAGPQHF.

The chain employs TRBV9 and TRBJ1-1; no clear D gene. Trimming cost V 3 bases and J 11 bases, with 20 bases left between them. The CDR3 extends over 14 amino acids. CDR1 is SGDLS and CDR2 is YYNGEE in the germline V gene. The CDR3 sequence: CASSAGGPNQGAFF. The DNA of the CDR3 is TGTGCCAGCAGCGCAGGCGGGCCCAATCAAGGGGCTTTCTTT.

This chain connects TRBV15 to TRBJ1-1; a possible D gene is TRBD1 (5 bases). CDR3 length equals 13 residues. The V end lost 0 bases, the J end lost 10 bases, and 12 bases lay between the germline ends. Germline loops: CDR1 LNHNV, CDR2 YYDKDF (reference sequence). The CDR3 spells CATSRDGRGVAFF. The CDR3 coding sequence is TGTGCCACCAGCAGAGATGGGAGGGGAGTAGCTTTCTTT.

The V call is TRBV6-1, the J call TRBJ2-1; 11 bases match TRBD2. Looked up from germline, CDR1 is MNHNS and CDR2 is SASEGT. The CDR3 is made up of 18 amino acids. The V segment lost 0 bases and the J segment 3 bases; nucleotides outside the gene matches: 7. The CDR3 region is CASSEAPLAGGYYNEQFF. The CDR3 bases are TGTGCCAGCAGTGAAGCGCCGCTAGCGGGAGGCTACTACAATGAGCAGTTCTTC.

The V gene is TRBV14, the J gene TRBJ1-1; perhaps TRBD1 as D (6 bases). This CDR3 has 18 amino acids. Trimming left V 0 bases short and J 1 base short, with 18 bases between. The germline V gene has CDR1 SGHDN and CDR2 FVKESK. The CDR3 protein is CASSQDYYNRAGNTEAFF. The CDR3 DNA is TGTGCCAGCAGCCAAGACTATTATAACAGGGCCGGGAACACTGAAGCTTTCTTT.

The CDR3 nucleotides are TGTGCCAGCAGCCCCACAGCGAACACTGAAGCTTTCTTT. Translated, it gives CASSPTANTEAFF. The V call is TRBV11-2, the J call TRBJ1-1; D call uncertain. Germline V gene lookup returns CDR1 SGHAT and CDR2 FQNNGV. The CDR3 is 13 amino acids. V was clipped by 5 bases and J by 1 base, with 8 bases between them. Filled out from reference TRBV11-2 and TRBJ1-1, the complete variable domain reads EAGVAQSPRYKIIEKRQSVAFWCNPISGHATLYWYQQILGQGPKLLIQFQNNGVVDDSQLPKDRFSAERLKGVDSTLKIQPAKLEDSAVYLCASSPTANTEAFFGQGTRLTVV.

The rearrangement links TRBV5-6 to TRBJ1-5; 7 nucleotides align to TRBD1. The V gene's germline CDR1 is SGHDT and CDR2 YYEEEE. The CDR3 has 14 residues. After removal of 2 bases from V and 7 bases from J, the junction contained 6 bases not matched to a gene. CDR3 coding DNA: TGTGCCAGCAGCTTCGGAGGGGGCGACCAGCCCCAGCATTTT. It specifies CASSFGGGDQPQHF.

V gene TRBV6-5 combines with J gene TRBJ2-1; 8 bases match TRBD1. Germline CDR1 MNHEY, CDR2 SVGAGI. This CDR3 has 16 residues. V was clipped by 4 bases and J by 1 base; unmatched bases: 6. The CDR3 is CASSSTTGESYNEQFF. CDR3 nucleotide sequence: TGTGCCAGCAGTTCTACGACAGGGGAGTCCTACAATGAGCAGTTCTTC.

The chain joins TRBV29-1 to TRBJ2-1, with 8 bases lining up with TRBD1. CDR1 is SQVTM, CDR2 ANQGSEA, per germline. With V trimmed by 1 base and J by 1 base, 6 bases remained unmatched. CDR3 length equals 16 residues. The CDR3, as DNA: TGCAGCGTTGAAGGCTCGACAGGGGCTTCCTACAATGAGCAGTTCTTC. Residues: CSVEGSTGASYNEQFF.